This T cell receptor beta chain was captured by sequencing in a study of blood T cell repertoires in COVID-19. The assay was immunoSEQ multiplex PCR, and TCRdb's table has in-frame clones only and misses some. The table shows around 500,000 clones, with around 89% occurring only once. Cohorts were assigned according to the clinical history that participants reported. V shed 4 bases and J shed 2 bases, with 15 bases lying between them. Per the germline V gene, CDR1 is SGHRS and CDR2 is YFSETQ. The CDR3 is 15 residues long. Source material: PBMCs or T cells enriched from blood (not recorded which). The chain recombines TRBV5-1 with TRBJ2-5, with D possibly matching TRBD2 (6 bases). This TCR was recovered from a woman in her 40s who had recovered from COVID-19. CDR3 bases: TGCGCCAGCAGCGCCGCCGGGACTCCTCAAGAGACCCAGTACTTC. Its translation is CASSAAGTPQETQYF. The full variable domain, completed using reference TRBV5-1 and TRBJ2-5, is KAGVTQTPRYLIKTRGQQVTLSCSPISGHRSVSWYQQTPGQGLQFLFEYFSETQRNKGNFPGRFSGRQFSNSRSEMNVSTLELGDSALYLCASSAAGTPQETQYFGPGTRLLVL.